This is a list of T cell receptor beta chains from one sample in a study of cytomegalovirus exposure and HLA in healthy donors. Assay: immunoSEQ multiplex PCR; the TCRdb copy retains only in-frame clones and omits some. This table has approximately 99,000 clones, around 73% appearing once. Material for sequencing was PBMCs. Source of these receptors: a man between 35 and 55 years old in good health and CMV-seronegative. CDR3s include the opening cysteine and the closing phenylalanine or tryptophan. Each record gives: V gene, clone size, D gene, J gene, CDR3 protein, CDR3 DNA. A D gene is named only where the DNA matches it firmly. Where a row states a size, it is once, few, many or the class of an expanded clone; other rows omit it.

V: TRBV4-1
size: .
D: .
J: TRBJ2-6
CDR3: CASSYAGANVLTF
DNA: TGCGCCAGCAGCTATGCTGGGGCCAACGTCCTGACTTTC

V: TRBV18
size: .
D: .
J: TRBJ2-7
CDR3: CASSPAGRTYEQYF
DNA: TGTGCCAGCTCACCAGCGGGACGGACCTACGAGCAGTACTTC

V: TRBV29-1
size: .
D: .
J: TRBJ2-6
CDR3: CSAGARSSGANVLTF
DNA: TGCAGCGCCGGAGCCAGAAGCTCTGGGGCCAACGTCCTGACTTTC

V: TRBV18
size: .
D: .
J: TRBJ2-7
CDR3: CASSPLGAGPAEQYF
DNA: TGTGCCAGCTCACCACTTGGGGCAGGGCCGGCCGAGCAGTACTTC

V: TRBV19
size: .
D: .
J: TRBJ1-4
CDR3: CASQSRGSSEKLFF
DNA: TGTGCCAGTCAGAGCAGGGGATCCTCGGAGAAACTGTTTTTT

V: TRBV18
size: .
D: .
J: TRBJ2-7
CDR3: CASSAGGYEQYF
DNA: TGTGCCAGCTCCGCAGGGGGGTACGAGCAGTACTTC

V: TRBV25-1
size: .
D: .
J: TRBJ2-7
CDR3: CASSARGWVYEQYF
DNA: TGTGCCAGCAGTGCGAGGGGGTGGGTCTACGAGCAGTACTTC

V: TRBV19
size: few
D: .
J: TRBJ1-4
CDR3: CASSNPPFRGEKLFF
DNA: TGTGCCAGTAGTAACCCCCCTTTCAGGGGTGAAAAACTGTTTTTT

V: TRBV6-5
size: .
D: .
J: TRBJ2-5
CDR3: CASRLGHPSSEQYF
DNA: TGTGCCAGCAGGCTAGGACACCCCTCCAGTGAGCAGTACTTC

V: TRBV6-5
size: few
D: .
J: TRBJ1-1
CDR3: CASSILRGGTEAFF
DNA: TGTGCCAGCAGTATACTCAGGGGAGGGACTGAAGCTTTCTTT

V: TRBV7-2
size: .
D: TRBD2
J: TRBJ2-2
CDR3: CASSLDRGAGELFF
DNA: TGTGCCAGCAGCTTAGATCGGGGGGCCGGGGAGCTGTTTTTT

V: TRBV4-3
size: .
D: TRBD1
J: TRBJ2-7
CDR3: CASSQSDRSSYEQYF
DNA: TGCGCCAGCAGCCAGTCGGACAGGAGCTCCTACGAGCAGTACTTC

V: TRBV4-1
size: few
D: .
J: TRBJ2-1
CDR3: CASSQIGRMDYEQFF
DNA: TGCGCCAGCAGCCAAATAGGACGGATGGACTATGAGCAGTTCTTC

V: TRBV6-5
size: once
D: .
J: TRBJ2-5
CDR3: CASSYHRDAETQYF
DNA: TGTGCCAGCAGTTACCACAGGGATGCAGAGACCCAGTACTTC

V: TRBV5-6
size: .
D: .
J: TRBJ2-5
CDR3: CASSSGETQYF
DNA: TGTGCCAGCAGCTCCGGGGAGACCCAGTACTTC

V: TRBV10-3
size: .
D: .
J: TRBJ2-1
CDR3: CAIGSSYNEQFF
DNA: TGTGCCATCGGTAGCTCCTACAATGAGCAGTTCTTC

V: TRBV2
size: .
D: TRBD2
J: TRBJ2-5
CDR3: CASSEAYSGGQQETQYF
DNA: TGTGCCAGCAGTGAAGCATATAGCGGGGGACAACAAGAGACCCAGTACTTC

V: TRBV27
size: few
D: TRBD1
J: TRBJ1-6
CDR3: CASRTGGANSPLHF
DNA: TGTGCCAGCAGAACAGGGGGCGCGAATTCACCCCTCCACTTT

V: TRBV19
size: .
D: .
J: TRBJ2-2
CDR3: CASSSQGTGELFF
DNA: TGTGCCAGTAGTTCCCAGGGCACCGGGGAGCTGTTTTTT

V: TRBV7-2
size: .
D: TRBD1
J: TRBJ2-3
CDR3: CASSLVGQGALTADTQYF
DNA: TGTGCCAGCAGCTTAGTAGGACAGGGGGCCTTGACGGCAGATACGCAGTATTTT

V: TRBV30
size: .
D: .
J: TRBJ2-7
CDR3: CAWSVLRPGEQYF
DNA: TGTGCCTGGAGTGTACTTCGGCCAGGCGAGCAGTACTTC

V: TRBV13
size: few
D: TRBD2
J: TRBJ2-3
CDR3: CASSLDFKRGFTDTQYF
DNA: TGTGCCAGCAGCTTAGATTTCAAGCGGGGATTCACAGATACGCAGTATTTT

V: TRBV2
size: .
D: TRBD1
J: TRBJ1-2
CDR3: CASSDDRGYGYTF
DNA: TGTGCCAGCAGTGACGACAGGGGCTATGGCTACACCTTC

V: TRBV5-1
size: .
D: .
J: TRBJ1-5
CDR3: CASSLAGDSNQPQHF
DNA: TGCGCCAGCAGTTTGGCAGGCGATAGCAATCAGCCCCAGCATTTT

V: TRBV27
size: few
D: TRBD2
J: TRBJ2-7
CDR3: CASRAGGLYEQYF
DNA: TGTGCCAGCAGGGCGGGGGGCCTGTACGAGCAGTACTTC

V: TRBV19
size: .
D: TRBD2
J: TRBJ2-5
CDR3: CATAAGGEGTQYF
DNA: TGTGCCACCGCAGCGGGGGGGGAAGGGACCCAGTACTTC

V: TRBV4-1
size: .
D: .
J: TRBJ1-3
CDR3: CASSHLLSGNTIYF
DNA: TGCGCCAGCAGCCACCTCCTCTCTGGAAACACCATATATTTT

V: TRBV6-5
size: .
D: .
J: TRBJ2-7
CDR3: CASSYSAGDYEQYF
DNA: TGTGCCAGCAGTTACAGTGCAGGGGACTACGAGCAGTACTTC

V: TRBV4-1
size: once
D: .
J: TRBJ2-1
CDR3: CASTLGPLDNEQFF
DNA: TGCGCCAGCACCTTAGGCCCGCTAGACAATGAGCAGTTCTTC

V: TRBV7-9
size: .
D: TRBD1
J: TRBJ2-4
CDR3: CASSLTGGAKNIQYF
DNA: TGTGCCAGCAGCCTTACAGGGGGGGCCAAAAACATTCAGTACTTC

V: TRBV5-1
size: .
D: .
J: TRBJ2-7
CDR3: CASSLADRPAYEQYF
DNA: TGCGCCAGCAGCTTGGCTGACAGGCCGGCCTACGAGCAGTACTTC

V: TRBV5-1
size: .
D: .
J: TRBJ2-7
CDR3: CASSLTAGVGLEQYF
DNA: TGCGCCAGCAGCTTGACGGCAGGCGTGGGACTCGAGCAGTACTTC

V: TRBV19
size: few
D: .
J: TRBJ2-1
CDR3: CASSMEWAGQSYNEQFF
DNA: TGTGCCAGTAGTATGGAGTGGGCGGGACAGTCTTACAATGAGCAGTTCTTC

V: TRBV10-3
size: .
D: .
J: TRBJ2-3
CDR3: CAISGTITDTQYF
DNA: TGTGCCATCAGTGGGACAATTACAGATACGCAGTATTTT

V: TRBV5-4
size: few
D: .
J: TRBJ1-5
CDR3: CASSMDPGAINQPQHF
DNA: TGTGCCAGCAGCATGGACCCAGGGGCGATCAATCAGCCCCAGCATTTT

V: TRBV5-1
size: .
D: TRBD1
J: TRBJ1-1
CDR3: CASKGTGVNTEAFF
DNA: TGCGCCAGCAAAGGGACAGGGGTGAACACTGAAGCTTTCTTT

V: TRBV28
size: .
D: TRBD1
J: TRBJ1-5
CDR3: CASRRPKTGGNQPQHF
DNA: TGTGCCAGCAGGAGGCCTAAGACAGGGGGCAATCAGCCCCAGCATTTT

V: TRBV4-1
size: .
D: .
J: TRBJ2-5
CDR3: CASSQDLWGGAEETQYF
DNA: TGCGCCAGCAGCCAAGATTTGTGGGGGGGCGCAGAAGAGACCCAGTACTTC

V: TRBV5-1
size: .
D: .
J: TRBJ1-3
CDR3: CASSLAGSSGNTIYF
DNA: TGCGCCAGCAGCTTGGCGGGGAGCTCTGGAAACACCATATATTTT

V: TRBV6-1
size: .
D: .
J: TRBJ1-1
CDR3: CASSDRSRGNTEAFF
DNA: TGTGCCAGCAGTGACCGCTCCCGGGGGAACACTGAAGCTTTCTTT

V: TRBV18
size: .
D: .
J: TRBJ2-4
CDR3: CASSPPGQKNIQYF
DNA: TGTGCCAGCTCACCCCCCGGACAGAAAAACATTCAGTACTTC